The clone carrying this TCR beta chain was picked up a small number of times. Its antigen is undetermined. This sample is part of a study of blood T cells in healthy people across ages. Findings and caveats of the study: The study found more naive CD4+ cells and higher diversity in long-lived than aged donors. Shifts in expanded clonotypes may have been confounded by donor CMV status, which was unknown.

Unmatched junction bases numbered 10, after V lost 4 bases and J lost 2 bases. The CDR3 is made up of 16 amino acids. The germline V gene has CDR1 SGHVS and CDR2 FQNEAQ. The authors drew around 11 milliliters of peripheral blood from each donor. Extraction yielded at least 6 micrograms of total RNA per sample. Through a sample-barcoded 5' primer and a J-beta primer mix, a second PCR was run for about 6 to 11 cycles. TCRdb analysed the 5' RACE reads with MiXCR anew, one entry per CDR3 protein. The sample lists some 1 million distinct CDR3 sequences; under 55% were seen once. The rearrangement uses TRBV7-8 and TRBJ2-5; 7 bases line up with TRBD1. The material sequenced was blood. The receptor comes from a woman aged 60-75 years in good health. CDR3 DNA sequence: TGTGCCAGCAGCTACTACACAGGGGAAACTCAAGAGACCCAGTACTTC. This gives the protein CASSYYTGETQETQYF.